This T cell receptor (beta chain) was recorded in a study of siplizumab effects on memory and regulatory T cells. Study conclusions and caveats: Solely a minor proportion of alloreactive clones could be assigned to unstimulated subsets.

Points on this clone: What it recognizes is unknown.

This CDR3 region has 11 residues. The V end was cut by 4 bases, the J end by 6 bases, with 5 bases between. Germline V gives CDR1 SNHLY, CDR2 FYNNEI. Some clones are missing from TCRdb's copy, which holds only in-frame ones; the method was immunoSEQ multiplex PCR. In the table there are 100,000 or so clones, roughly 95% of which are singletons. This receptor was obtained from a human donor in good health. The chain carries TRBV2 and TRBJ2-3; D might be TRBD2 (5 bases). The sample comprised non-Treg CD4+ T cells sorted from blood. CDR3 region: CASSGGDTQYF. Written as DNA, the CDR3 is TGTGCCAGCAGTGGAGGGGATACGCAGTATTTT.